The next 20 T cell receptor beta chains were all read from a single sample in a study of draining lymph node invasion in breast cancer. Each CDR3 protein is one row after TCRdb ran MiXCR on the bulk RNA-seq reads. The sample lists approximately 2,700 distinct CDR3 sequences; 64% were seen once. The CD4+ CD45RA- CD25high gate defined the sorted memory regulatory T cells. The source material was sorted memory Tregs from a lymph node. Every receptor here comes from a female donor with luminal breast cancer.

CDR3 bases: TGTGCCACCAGCAGAGCCAAAACAGGCAGCGGGGCTTTCTTT. Amino acid sequence: CATSRAKTGSGAFF. The chain carries TRBV15 and TRBJ1-1; tentatively, D is TRBD1 (5 bases). V lost 1 base to trimming and J lost 11 bases, with 17 bases between them. This CDR3 is 14 amino acids long. The germline gives CDR1 LNHNV, CDR2 YYDKDF (reference sequence).

The chain links TRBV12-3 or TRBV12-4 to TRBJ1-1, with TRBD1 identical over 10 bases. The CDR3 loop spans 15 amino acids. J gave up 3 bases and V 6 bases, and 7 bases lay outside the gene matches. CDR3 in DNA: TGTGCCAGCAGGGGCGGACAGGGGGTTTACACTGAAGCTTTCTTT. Translation gives CASRGGQGVYTEAFF.

This rearrangement joins TRBV24-1 to TRBJ1-4; D unresolved. Trimming cost V 3 bases and J 0 bases, with 10 bases left between them. Germline V lookup: CDR1 KGHDR, CDR2 SFDVKD. The CDR3 extends over 16 amino acids. CDR3 residues: CATSDPEWTTNEKLFF. In DNA, the CDR3 is TGTGCCACCAGTGATCCAGAGTGGACAACTAATGAAAAACTGTTTTTT.

The chain combines TRBV20-1 with TRBJ1-4; no firm D call. Trimming took 4 bases from V and 5 from J, leaving 14 bases between them. This CDR3 contains 14 residues. Per germline, CDR1 DFQATT and CDR2 SNEGSKA (reference sequence). The CDR3 nucleotides read TGCAGTGCTATGATCGGGGTTGAGAATGAAAAACTGTTTTTT. Protein sequence: CSAMIGVENEKLFF.

This clonotype has a handful of counts. The V call is TRBV4-2, the J call TRBJ2-7, with a possible D match to TRBD1 (5 bases). Looked up from germline, CDR1 is LGHNA and CDR2 is YNFKEQ. Trimming stripped 4 bases from V and 2 bases from J, with 12 bases between. The CDR3 has 14 residues. CDR3 sequence (DNA): TGTGCCAGCAGCCCAGGGATGTCAACCTACGAGCAGTACTTC. This codes for CASSPGMSTYEQYF.

This clonotype was observed a single time. The chain uses TRBV4-2 and TRBJ2-3, with 10 bases identical to TRBD2. Germline V lookup: CDR1 LGHNA, CDR2 YNFKEQ. The J segment lost 1 base and the V segment lost 6 bases, leaving 7 bases of the junction unmatched. This CDR3 is built from 16 residues. CDR3: CASSPQRGGRTDTQYF. CDR3 nucleotide sequence: TGTGCCAGCAGTCCCCAGCGGGGGGGTCGCACAGATACGCAGTATTTT.

The rearrangement links TRBV5-1 to TRBJ1-1, with D tentatively TRBD1 (6 bases). The CDR3 runs 16 residues. Germline CDR1 is SGHRS and CDR2 is YFSETQ. V lost 5 bases and J lost 4, with 21 bases in between. This CDR3 is CASRAGQIARATEAFF. CDR3 coding DNA: TGCGCCAGCAGGGCAGGACAGATCGCACGGGCCACTGAAGCTTTCTTT. Variable domain in full (rest from reference TRBV5-1 and TRBJ1-1): KAGVTQTPRYLIKTRGQQVTLSCSPISGHRSVSWYQQTPGQGLQFLFEYFSETQRNKGNFPGRFSGRQFSNSRSEMNVSTLELGDSALYLCASRAGQIARATEAFFGQGTRLTVV.

The V call is TRBV12-3 or TRBV12-4, the J call TRBJ2-2, with 9 bases fitting TRBD2. With 2 bases clipped from V and 9 bases from J, the junction kept 7 bases outside the gene matches. The CDR3 runs to 15 residues. The CDR3 DNA reads as TGTGCCAGCAGTTTACTGGCGGGGGGGATAAGGGAGCTGTTTTTT. Its translation: CASSLLAGGIRELFF.

This rearrangement joins TRBV19 to TRBJ1-2; D gene ambiguous. CDR3 size: 14 residues. Looked up from germline, CDR1 is LNHDA and CDR2 is SQIVND (reference sequence). Between the trimmed V and J ends, which lost 3 bases and 6 bases, there was a span of 14 bases. CDR3 sequence: CASSIKGLLDGYTF. DNA for the CDR3: TGTGCCAGTAGTATCAAAGGGCTCCTGGATGGCTACACCTTC. Complete variable domain (other parts from reference TRBV19 and TRBJ1-2): DGGITQSPKYLFRKEGQNVTLSCEQNLNHDAMYWYRQDPGQGLRLIYYSQIVNDFQKGDIAEGYSVSREKKESFPLTVTSAQKNPTAFYLCASSIKGLLDGYTFGSGTRLTVV.

The J gene is TRBJ2-2, the V gene TRBV6-1, with 7 bases fitting TRBD1. The CDR3 is 15 amino acids. Trimming took 3 bases from V and 6 from J; bases not matched to a gene: 7. CDR1 is MNHNS, CDR2 SASEGT, per germline. The CDR3 loop reads CASSDKTGTAGELFF. DNA for the CDR3: TGTGCCAGCAGTGATAAGACAGGGACGGCCGGGGAGCTGTTTTTT.

DNA for the CDR3: TGCGCCAGCAGCTTGGGGTCAGGGGGCCGCGAGCAGTACTTC. It specifies CASSLGSGGREQYF. The gene calls are TRBV5-1 and TRBJ2-7; 8 bases are shared with TRBD1. The CDR3 runs 14 residues. The trim removed 0 bases at V and 6 bases at J, leaving 5 bases unmatched. Germline values: CDR1 SGHRS, CDR2 YFSETQ.

This chain connects TRBV4-1 to TRBJ1-6, with 10 bases that match TRBD1. Trimming at V came to 4 bases and at J to 7 bases, leaving 4 bases not matched to a gene. Germline CDR1 MGHRA, CDR2 YSYEKL. This CDR3 has 15 residues. The CDR3, as DNA: TGCGCCAGCAGCCCCGAGACAGGGGGCAATTCACCCCTCCACTTT. Its translation: CASSPETGGNSPLHF.

The genes are TRBV5-1 and TRBJ1-1, with 7 bases that match TRBD1. Germline V gives CDR1 SGHRS, CDR2 YFSETQ. Trimming cost V 0 bases and J 4 bases; bases outside gene matches: 0. This CDR3 is 13 amino acids long. CDR3 DNA: TGCGCCAGCAGCTTGGACAGGGGCACTGAAGCTTTCTTT. Translation: CASSLDRGTEAFF.

The chain employs TRBV28 and TRBJ1-1; the match to TRBD1 covers 9 bases. The CDR3 contains 14 residues. Germline values: CDR1 MDHEN, CDR2 SYDVKM. V shed 3 bases, J shed 5 bases, and the junction held 4 bases outside the gene matches. In DNA form, the CDR3 reads TGTGCCAGCAGTTTGTTCGGACAGGGGACTGAAGCTTTCTTT. The encoded protein is CASSLFGQGTEAFF.

V usage is TRBV20-1 and J usage is TRBJ1-5, with D hard to call. Trimming left V 5 bases short and J 0 bases short, with 11 bases between. CDR3 length: 14 amino acids. CDR1 is DFQATT, CDR2 SNEGSKA, per germline (reference sequence). This chain's CDR3 is CSAAQAASNQPQHF. CDR3 DNA: TGCAGTGCTGCGCAGGCAGCTAGCAATCAGCCCCAGCATTTT.

V gene TRBV5-5 combines with J gene TRBJ2-1; either TRBD1 or TRBD2 may supply D (5 bases each). V was pared by 0 bases and J by 0 bases, with 7 bases between. The CDR3 has 15 residues. CDR1 SGHKS and CDR2 YYEKEE come from the germline V gene (reference sequence). The CDR3 region is CASSLGGSSYNEQFF. Written as DNA, the CDR3 is TGTGCCAGCAGCTTGGGGGGGAGCTCCTACAATGAGCAGTTCTTC.

The J gene is TRBJ1-2, the V gene TRBV7-8, with 8 bases identical to TRBD1. The CDR3 has 16 residues. Germline assignment: CDR1 SGHVS and CDR2 FQNEAQ. Unmatched junction bases numbered 12, after V lost 5 bases and J lost 4 bases. This CDR3 is CASSRTGQGAGYGYTF. In nucleotides, the CDR3 is TGTGCCAGCAGCAGAACAGGACAGGGAGCAGGCTATGGCTACACCTTC.

The chain links TRBV27 to TRBJ1-3; D might be TRBD1 (6 bases). This CDR3 has 15 residues. The V gene's germline CDR1 is MNHEY and CDR2 SMNVEV (reference sequence). Trimming cost V 6 bases and J 2 bases, with 14 bases left between them. The CDR3 DNA sequence: TGTGCCAGCAGACTCACAGGGATGGCTGGAAACACCATATATTTT. Protein: CASRLTGMAGNTIYF.

This rearrangement joins TRBV7-2 to TRBJ1-6; no clear D. Germline CDR1 SGHTA, CDR2 FQGNSA. V was shortened by 1 base and J by 7 bases, with 5 bases between the two germline ends. The CDR3 has 13 amino acids. The CDR3 loop reads CASSLDMNSPLHF. As DNA, the CDR3 is TGTGCCAGCAGCTTAGACATGAATTCACCCCTCCACTTT.

This clonotype was seen just once. The chain employs TRBV3-1 and TRBJ2-6; D ambiguous. The CDR3 length is 16 residues. From germline, CDR1 is LGHDT and CDR2 YNNKEL (reference sequence). Trimming removed 1 base at V and 1 base at J, with 8 bases between. This chain's CDR3 is CASSQAPRSGANVLTF. CDR3 DNA: TGTGCCAGCAGCCAAGCCCCGAGGTCTGGGGCCAACGTCCTGACTTTC.